The present TCR beta chain was sequenced within a study of CD8+ T cells in alopecia areata. About the study: Patients received oral tofacitinib, 5 to 10 mg twice daily, for moderate-to-severe alopecia areata. Patients given treatment had severity scored by the percentage of scalp area affected.

The authors extracted RNA and reverse transcribed it into cDNA as the sequencing template. Assay: immunoSEQ multiplex PCR; the TCRdb copy retains only in-frame clones and omits some. The repertoire includes approximately 200,000 clones, approximately 60% of them detected once, and less than 3.5% sits in the top ten. The germline V gene has CDR1 SGHDT and CDR2 YYEEEE. This CDR3 is 14 amino acids long. With 4 bases clipped from V and 11 bases from J, the junction kept 14 bases outside the gene matches. The study's findings and limits: Many expanded lesional clones persisted in scalp and blood during tofacitinib treatment.

On this clone: Antigen specificity is unknown.

Treatment defined: oral pan-JAK inhibitor, 5-10 mg twice daily. Alopecia areata patients provided lesional scalp punch biopsies and peripheral blood, both collected for the study. This TCR was recovered from a human donor with alopecia areata. Sequences were derived from CD4+ T cells sorted from blood, sampled at week 4, from a patient treated with tofacitinib. This rearrangement joins TRBV5-6 to TRBJ1-1, with 7 bases identical to TRBD1. In DNA form, the CDR3 reads TGTGCCAGCAGCCAAACAGGGGCCCCCCTCGCGGCTTTCTTT. The encoded protein is CASSQTGAPLAAFF.